Below, 7 T cell receptor beta chains from the same sample are listed, as sequenced in a study of shared T cell receptors in the human thymus. The data were produced by immunoSEQ multiplex PCR, yet TCRdb's version contains in-frame clones alone and is incomplete. This table holds hundreds of thousands of clones, approximately 90% found once. This sample also belongs to another study, concerning human thymus T cells.

Sequencing used thymocytes. These receptors were taken from a boy under three years old with a congenital heart defect.

This rearrangement joins TRBV7-2 to TRBJ2-7; maybe TRBD2 (6 bases). V lost 10 bases, J lost 5 bases, and 12 bases lay in between. Germline assignment: CDR1 SGHTA and CDR2 FQGNSA. The length of the CDR3 is 11 residues. In nucleotides, the CDR3 is TGTGCCATCCCGGGGGTGCACGAGCAGTACTTC. Translation gives CAIPGVHEQYF. Full variable domain (remainder filled in from reference TRBV7-2 and TRBJ2-7): GAGVSQSPSNKVTEKGKDVELRCDPISGHTALYWYRQSLGQGLEFLIYFQGNSAPDKSGLPSDRFSAERTGGSVSTLTIQRTQQEDSAVYLCAIPGVHEQYFGPGTRLTVT.

The rearrangement uses TRBV30 and TRBJ2-3, with TRBD2 matching over 13 bases. From germline, CDR1 is GTSNPN and CDR2 SVGIG (reference sequence). The CDR3 has 16 amino acids. V gave up 2 bases and J gave up 3 bases; unmatched junction bases: 5. CDR3 DNA: TGTGCCTGGAGTAGGACTAGCGGGAGAGGGACAGATACGCAGTATTTT. Amino acid sequence: CAWSRTSGRGTDTQYF. The full variable domain, its missing parts supplied by reference TRBV30 and TRBJ2-3, is SQTIHQWPATLVQPVGSPLSLECTVEGTSNPNLYWYRQAAGRGLQLLFYSVGIGQISSEVPQNLSASRPQDRQFILSSKKLLLSDSGFYLCAWSRTSGRGTDTQYFGPGTRLTVL.

The count of this clone is one. CDR3 region: CASSLDSQGIDEQYF. The CDR3 DNA reads TGTGCCAGCAGCTTGGACTCCCAGGGTATCGACGAGCAGTACTTC. The chain links TRBV5-4 to TRBJ2-7; maybe TRBD1 (5 bases). Germline CDR1 reads SGHNT; CDR2 reads YYREEE (reference sequence). The CDR3 totals 15 residues. V was trimmed by 0 bases and J by 5 bases, leaving 15 bases between them.

J is TRBJ1-5 and V is TRBV20-1; D not certain. This CDR3 is built from 11 residues. The germline V and J ends were trimmed by 3 bases and 6 bases, with 6 bases remaining between them. Per germline, CDR1 DFQATT and CDR2 SNEGSKA (reference sequence). The CDR3 protein is CSARGAQPQHF. CDR3 bases: TGCAGTGCTAGGGGCGCTCAGCCCCAGCATTTT.

The chain has TRBV5-6 and TRBJ1-2, with a tentative D call TRBD1 (6 bases). The V gene's germline CDR1 is SGHDT and CDR2 YYEEEE. Trimming removed 0 bases from V and 4 bases from J, with 10 bases in between. The CDR3 loop spans 14 amino acids. CDR3 loop: CASSLDRDRYGYTF. The CDR3 coding sequence is TGTGCCAGCAGCTTGGACAGGGACCGCTATGGCTACACCTTC. The full variable domain, its missing parts supplied by reference TRBV5-6 and TRBJ1-2, is DAGVTQSPTHLIKTRGQQVTLRCSPKSGHDTVSWYQQALGQGPQFIFQYYEEEERQRGNFPDRFSGHQFPNYSSELNVNALLLGDSALYLCASSLDRDRYGYTFGSGTRLTVV.

The chain carries TRBV19 and TRBJ1-2; 7 positions match TRBD1. Germline V CDR1 and CDR2: LNHDA, SQIVND (reference sequence). With 0 bases clipped from V and 5 bases from J, the junction kept 6 bases outside the gene matches. The CDR3 is made up of 15 amino acids. Here the CDR3 DNA reads TGTGCCAGTAGTATAGATCGGGACAGATCTTATGGCTACACCTTC. Its translation: CASSIDRDRSYGYTF.

This clone is a singleton in its sample. This same CDR3 is encoded by further DNA sequences in the sample. The chain employs TRBV9 and TRBJ2-3; the match to TRBD2 covers 10 bases. Losses at the gene ends were 3 bases for V and 2 bases for J; bases not matched to a gene: 3. This CDR3 region has 15 residues. Germline V gives CDR1 SGDLS, CDR2 YYNGEE. DNA for the CDR3: TGTGCCAGCAGCGCAGCGGGAGGGCCCACAGATACGCAGTATTTT. The encoded protein is CASSAAGGPTDTQYF.